The 32 T cell receptor beta chains presented below share a single source sample, sequenced in a study of blood T cell repertoires in COVID-19. Repertoires were generated with immunoSEQ multiplex PCR, while TCRdb's copy carries only in-frame clones and drops some. The sample has fewer than 150,000 clones; roughly 86% are singletons. Sequencing was carried out using peripheral blood. The receptors were gathered from a woman between 45 and 60 years old who had recovered from COVID-19.

The rearrangement joins TRBV9 to TRBJ2-3, with 10 bases fitting TRBD2. This CDR3 spans 16 amino acids. With 2 bases clipped from V and 2 bases from J, the junction kept 5 bases outside the gene matches. Germline CDR1 and CDR2: SGDLS and YYNGEE. The CDR3 reads CASSVSGGLFTDTQYF. The DNA of the CDR3 is TGTGCCAGCAGCGTTAGCGGGGGGCTCTTCACAGATACGCAGTATTTT.

The gene calls are TRBV3-1 (or the pseudogene TRBV3-2) and TRBJ1-6; TRBD1 aligns across 7 bases. Germline-derived CDR1 and CDR2 are LGHDT and YNNKEL (reference sequence). V was pared by 3 bases and J by 1 base, with 6 bases of the junction left unmatched. The CDR3 extends over 17 amino acids. CDR3 sequence reads: CASSHLLQGSYNSPLHF. CDR3 nucleotides: TGTGCCAGCAGCCACCTTTTACAGGGGTCCTATAATTCACCCCTCCACTTT.

V gene TRBV6-2 or TRBV6-3 combines with J gene TRBJ2-1, with TRBD2 matching 9 bases. The germline gives CDR1 MNHEY, CDR2 SVGEGT. V shed 4 bases and J 5 bases; nucleotides not matched to a gene: 21. The CDR3 has 20 residues. The CDR3 nucleotides are TGTGCCAGCAGTTCCTGGGCGCGGGAGGGCCTTTACCTCACCCACAATGAGCAGTTCTTC. Amino acid sequence: CASSSWAREGLYLTHNEQFF.

The J gene is TRBJ2-1, the V gene TRBV6-2 or TRBV6-3, with TRBD2 matching 7 bases. The CDR3 is 14 residues long. Trimming took 5 bases from V and 5 from J; bases not matched to a gene: 6. Germline-derived CDR1 and CDR2 are MNHEY and SVGEGT. In DNA, the CDR3 is TGTGCCAGCAGTCCGGGAGGAGGCCACAATGAGCAGTTCTTC. Translating gives CASSPGGGHNEQFF.

The genes are TRBV6-2 or TRBV6-3 and TRBJ2-7; D may be TRBD2 (6 bases). Trimming cost V 4 bases and J 0 bases, with 10 bases left between them. Looked up from germline, CDR1 is MNHEY and CDR2 is SVGEGT. The CDR3 consists of 14 residues. CDR3 loop: CASSFPGSSYEQYF. In nucleotides, the CDR3 is TGTGCCAGCAGTTTCCCCGGGAGCTCCTACGAGCAGTACTTC.

V is TRBV19 and J is TRBJ2-1, with 10 bases aligning to TRBD2. Unmatched junction bases numbered 8, after V lost 3 bases and J lost 6 bases. The CDR3 length is 16 residues. Germline assignment: CDR1 LNHDA and CDR2 SQIVND (reference sequence). Here the CDR3 reads CASSIRSSGGRNEQFF. The CDR3, as DNA: TGTGCCAGTAGTATCCGCTCTAGCGGGGGCCGCAATGAGCAGTTCTTC.

J is TRBJ2-3 and V is TRBV3-1 (or the pseudogene TRBV3-2); D is possibly TRBD1 (5 bases). In germline, CDR1 is LGHDT, CDR2 YNNKEL (reference sequence). Trimming cost V 3 bases and J 3 bases, with 10 bases left between them. The CDR3 spans 14 residues. The chain's CDR3 is CASSHPGATDTQYF. CDR3 coding DNA: TGTGCCAGCAGCCACCCTGGGGCGACAGATACGCAGTATTTT.

This clone came up once. J is TRBJ2-7 and V is TRBV5-1, with 9 bases matching TRBD2. The germline gives CDR1 SGHRS, CDR2 YFSETQ. This CDR3 is built from 16 residues. With V trimmed by 4 bases and J by 5 bases, 13 bases remained unmatched. DNA for the CDR3: TGCGCCAGCAGCCCCAGGATGCGGGGGGGCCAAAACGAGCAGTACTTC. This gives the protein CASSPRMRGGQNEQYF.

The rearrangement joins TRBV20-1 to TRBJ1-1; D unclear. Trimming pared 3 bases from V and 7 bases from J, leaving 12 bases between. CDR1 and CDR2 from the germline V gene are DFQATT and SNEGSKA (reference sequence). The CDR3 loop spans 12 amino acids. The DNA of the CDR3 is TGCAGTGCTAGTATTTGGGGAGGTGAAGCTTTCTTT. This translates into CSASIWGGEAFF.

The table lists this clone with a count of one. J is TRBJ2-7 and V is TRBV6-5, with 9 bases lining up with TRBD2. This CDR3 has 15 residues. Unmatched junction bases numbered 4, after V lost 4 bases and J lost 0 bases. The germline V gene encodes CDR1 MNHEY and CDR2 SVGAGI. The CDR3 DNA follows: TGTGCCAGCAGTTCCCTAGCGGGAAGCTCCTACGAGCAGTACTTC. This encodes CASSSLAGSSYEQYF.

In its sample, this clone was seen once. This sequence joins TRBV9 and TRBJ2-2, with 9 nucleotides matching TRBD1. Germline CDR1 and CDR2: SGDLS and YYNGEE. CDR3 length equals 17 residues. J gave up 1 base and V 4 bases, and 8 bases lay outside the gene matches. CDR3 sequence (DNA): TGTGCCAGCAGCATCCAACAGGGGGCCTGGAACACCGGGGAGCTGTTTTTT. As protein: CASSIQQGAWNTGELFF.

The V call is TRBV6-5, the J call TRBJ1-1; TRBD1 aligns across 7 bases. The CDR3 covers 15 residues. The ends lost 6 bases at V and 4 bases at J; junction bases unmatched: 11. Germline CDR1 and CDR2: MNHEY and SVGAGI. CDR3 loop: CASRSDRGRGTEAFF. Here the CDR3 DNA reads TGTGCCAGCAGGTCAGATAGGGGGCGCGGCACTGAAGCTTTCTTT.

The rearrangement joins TRBV7-8 to TRBJ2-1, with 7 bases lining up with TRBD2. The length of the CDR3 is 15 residues. J was trimmed by 1 base and V by 6 bases; bases with no gene match: 6. Germline lookup yields CDR1 SGHVS and CDR2 FQNEAQ. The CDR3 protein is CASRKSGVSYNEQFF. The CDR3 coding sequence is TGTGCCAGCAGAAAAAGCGGGGTTTCCTACAATGAGCAGTTCTTC. The full variable domain, with the rest looked up from reference TRBV7-8 and TRBJ2-1, is GAGVSQSPRYKVAKRGQDVALRCDPISGHVSLFWYQQALGQGPEFLTYFQNEAQLDKSGLPSDRFFAERPEGSVSTLKIQRTQQEDSAVYLCASRKSGVSYNEQFFGPGTRLTVL.

The rearrangement joins TRBV2 to TRBJ2-7; a possible D gene is TRBD2 (6 bases). This CDR3 is 16 amino acids long. CDR1 is SNHLY and CDR2 is FYNNEI in the germline V gene. With 8 bases removed from V and 3 bases from J, the gap between germline ends came to 23 bases. The CDR3 loop reads CASAPLTLEGYYEQYF. CDR3 DNA sequence: TGTGCCAGCGCACCCCTCACTTTGGAGGGATACTACGAGCAGTACTTC. The entire variable domain, with the rest obtained from reference TRBV2 and TRBJ2-7, is as follows: EPEVTQTPSHQVTQMGQEVILRCVPISNHLYFYWYRQILGQKVEFLVSFYNNEISEKSEIFDDQFSVERPDGSNFTLKIRSTKLEDSAMYFCASAPLTLEGYYEQYFGPGTRLTVT.

The rearrangement uses TRBV9 and TRBJ1-1; tentative D call: TRBD1 (5 bases). The CDR3 runs 14 residues. Trimming pared 6 bases from V and 3 bases from J, leaving 15 bases between. Germline loops: CDR1 SGDLS, CDR2 YYNGEE. CDR3 DNA sequence: TGTGCCAGCAACGCGGGGGTGGCGGACACTGAAGCTTTCTTT. It translates to CASNAGVADTEAFF.

As regards this clone: Germline and junction disagree at one end, which may indicate a read error. V usage is TRBV7-3 and J usage is TRBJ2-2; D is possibly TRBD1 (5 bases). Per germline, CDR1 SGHTA and CDR2 FQGTGA. The CDR3 consists of 14 residues. The CDR3 region is CASSLNRNSGELFF. In nucleotides, the CDR3 is TGTGCCAGCAGCTTAAACAGGAACTCCGGGGAGCTGTTTTTT.

The J gene is TRBJ1-5, the V gene TRBV6-5; TRBD1 matches at 12 bases. The CDR3 is made up of 14 amino acids. Unmatched junction bases numbered 4, after V lost 6 bases and J lost 7 bases. Germline loops: CDR1 MNHEY, CDR2 SVGAGI. The CDR3 spells CASSAGTGGQPQHF. CDR3 sequence (DNA): TGTGCCAGCAGCGCGGGGACAGGGGGCCAGCCCCAGCATTTT.

This clone is a singleton in its sample. This chain links TRBV7-2 with TRBJ1-5; 7 bases match TRBD1. CDR1 is SGHTA and CDR2 is FQGNSA in the germline V gene. J gave up 4 bases and V 4 bases, and 7 bases lay outside the gene matches. The CDR3 length is 15 residues. The CDR3, as DNA: TGTGCCAGCAGCTCTTTGGGGACAGCGAATCAGCCCCAGCATTTT. This codes for CASSSLGTANQPQHF.

This chain connects TRBV4-3 to TRBJ2-7; a weak D match, TRBD2 (5 bases). The CDR3 has 15 residues. V shed 1 base and J shed 3 bases, with 13 bases lying between them. CDR1 and CDR2 (germline): LGHNA, YSLEER. As DNA, the CDR3 is TGCGCCAGCAGCCAAGTGTATGGGAGCCTCTACGAGCAGTACTTC. Translating gives CASSQVYGSLYEQYF.

The chain uses TRBV15 and TRBJ2-1; 11 nucleotides align to TRBD2. The CDR3 length is 22 residues. V dropped 4 bases and J dropped 4; count of bases not matched to a gene: 24. CDR1 LNHNV and CDR2 YYDKDF come from the germline V gene (reference sequence). CDR3 protein: CATSTYGGLAGAPGASYNEQFF. The CDR3 DNA follows: TGTGCCACCAGCACCTACGGAGGACTAGCGGGCGCCCCAGGGGCTTCTTACAATGAGCAGTTCTTC.

J is TRBJ2-5 and V is TRBV5-1; 12 nucleotides line up with TRBD2. The V and J ends lost 0 bases and 4 bases, in that order; junction bases with no gene match: 7. From germline, CDR1 is SGHRS and CDR2 YFSETQ. This CDR3 comprises 17 residues. The CDR3 sequence is CASSLASSGGATETQYF. In DNA form, the CDR3 reads TGCGCCAGCAGCTTGGCCTCTAGCGGGGGGGCTACAGAGACCCAGTACTTC.

This chain links TRBV5-1 with TRBJ1-4; 9 nucleotides agree with TRBD1. Germline trimming cut 4 bases from V and 2 bases from J; bases unmatched to any gene: 9. The CDR3 loop spans 17 amino acids. In germline, CDR1 is SGHRS, CDR2 YFSETQ. This CDR3 is CASSPAGTGRTNEKLFF. As DNA, the CDR3 is TGCGCCAGCAGCCCGGCCGGGACAGGGAGGACTAATGAAAAACTGTTTTTT.

The chain has TRBV6-2 or TRBV6-3 and TRBJ2-7; 9 bases match TRBD2. Germline loops: CDR1 MNHEY, CDR2 SVGEGT. The CDR3 covers 17 residues. J was trimmed by 0 bases and V by 5 bases; bases with no gene match: 11. The CDR3 region is CASSNGLARRSSYEQYF. The CDR3 DNA sequence: TGTGCCAGCAGTAACGGACTAGCGAGGCGGAGCTCCTACGAGCAGTACTTC.

The chain couples TRBV6-4 to TRBJ2-3, with TRBD2 identical over 10 bases. This CDR3 has 15 amino acids. V dropped 2 bases and J dropped 1; count of bases not matched to a gene: 0. Germline-derived CDR1 and CDR2 are MRHNA and SNTAGT. CDR3: CASSDLAGGTDTQYF. The CDR3 bases are TGTGCCAGCAGTGACCTAGCGGGGGGCACAGATACGCAGTATTTT.

This rearrangement joins TRBV5-4 to TRBJ2-2; 8 bases line up with TRBD2. Losses at the gene ends were 0 bases for V and 0 bases for J; bases not matched to a gene: 4. The CDR3 totals 17 residues. Germline V gives CDR1 SGHNT, CDR2 YYREEE (reference sequence). The CDR3 DNA sequence: TGTGCCAGCAGCTTGGCTCGCGGGGGGACGAACACCGGGGAGCTGTTTTTT. It specifies CASSLARGGTNTGELFF.

The CDR3 DNA sequence: TGTGCCAGCAGCTTAGCGGGCAGGGGGCAAGCTTTCTTT. This sequence encodes CASSLAGRGQAFF. V and J are TRBV7-9 and TRBJ1-1; 8 positions agree with TRBD1. Trimming cost V 0 bases and J 9 bases; bases outside gene matches: 3. Germline loops: CDR1 SEHNR, CDR2 FQNEAQ (reference sequence). The CDR3 loop spans 13 amino acids.

The genes are TRBV20-1 and TRBJ1-2; D is unclear. Germline V CDR1 and CDR2: DFQATT, SNEGSKA (reference sequence). There are 11 residues in the CDR3. The ends were cut back, 3 bases at V and 8 bases at J, with 10 bases in the middle. The CDR3 sequence is CSASVNGGYTF. CDR3 coding DNA: TGCAGTGCTAGTGTTAACGGGGGCTACACCTTC.

The chain is built from TRBV19 and TRBJ2-3; perhaps TRBD1 as D (7 bases). V lost 10 bases and J 6 bases, leaving 14 bases between the germline ends. This CDR3 is built from 12 residues. Germline CDR1 and CDR2: LNHDA and SQIVND (reference sequence). CDR3 sequence: CATRGDRDTQYF. The DNA of the CDR3 is TGTGCCACCAGGGGGGACCGGGATACGCAGTATTTT.

Of note for this clone: The sample carries other DNA sequences with the same CDR3. The chain has TRBV27 and TRBJ1-1; D not resolved. The CDR3 is made up of 13 amino acids. V dropped 2 bases and J dropped 3 bases, with 7 bases sitting between them. Germline values: CDR1 MNHEY, CDR2 SMNVEV (reference sequence). The CDR3 sequence: CASSLNFYTEAFF. DNA for the CDR3: TGTGCCAGCAGTTTAAATTTCTACACTGAAGCTTTCTTT.

The chain couples TRBV19 to TRBJ1-1, with D perhaps matching TRBD1 (5 bases). The CDR3 loop spans 14 amino acids. V was clipped by 5 bases and J by 4 bases, with 14 bases between them. CDR1 and CDR2 from the germline V gene are LNHDA and SQIVND (reference sequence). The CDR3 DNA reads as TGTGCCAGTAGTGGACGGGGGACGGGCACTGAAGCTTTCTTT. The encoded protein is CASSGRGTGTEAFF.

This chain uses TRBV9 with TRBJ2-1; TRBD2 agrees at 8 bases. The CDR3 runs 16 residues. Trimming removed 4 bases from V and 4 bases from J; junction bases left unmatched: 10. The germline V gene has CDR1 SGDLS and CDR2 YYNGEE. The CDR3 spells CASSPFQAGEYNEQFF. CDR3 nucleotides: TGTGCCAGCAGCCCCTTTCAAGCGGGGGAGTACAATGAGCAGTTCTTC.

The chain carries TRBV7-9 and TRBJ1-2; TRBD1 aligns across 7 bases. The CDR3 has 14 residues. CDR1 and CDR2 from the germline V gene are SEHNR and FQNEAQ (reference sequence). With V trimmed by 4 bases and J by 4 bases, 6 bases remained unmatched. CDR3 protein: CASSSIGGSYGYTF. The CDR3 region has the DNA TGTGCCAGCAGCTCGATAGGGGGCAGCTATGGCTACACCTTC.